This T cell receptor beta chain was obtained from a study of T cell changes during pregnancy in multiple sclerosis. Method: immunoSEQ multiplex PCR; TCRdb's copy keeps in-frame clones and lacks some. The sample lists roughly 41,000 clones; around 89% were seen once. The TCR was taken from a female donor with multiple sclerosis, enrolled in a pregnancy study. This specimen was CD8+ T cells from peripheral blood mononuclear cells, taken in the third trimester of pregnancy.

The chain's CDR3 is CSVEASGAYNEQFF. The CDR3 DNA reads TGCAGCGTTGAGGCTAGCGGGGCCTACAATGAGCAGTTCTTC. The chain recombines TRBV29-1 with TRBJ2-1; 9 nucleotides agree with TRBD2. Per the germline V gene, CDR1 is SQVTM and CDR2 is ANQGSEA. V lost 3 bases to trimming and J lost 2 bases; unmatched junction nucleotides: 2. The CDR3 loop spans 14 amino acids.